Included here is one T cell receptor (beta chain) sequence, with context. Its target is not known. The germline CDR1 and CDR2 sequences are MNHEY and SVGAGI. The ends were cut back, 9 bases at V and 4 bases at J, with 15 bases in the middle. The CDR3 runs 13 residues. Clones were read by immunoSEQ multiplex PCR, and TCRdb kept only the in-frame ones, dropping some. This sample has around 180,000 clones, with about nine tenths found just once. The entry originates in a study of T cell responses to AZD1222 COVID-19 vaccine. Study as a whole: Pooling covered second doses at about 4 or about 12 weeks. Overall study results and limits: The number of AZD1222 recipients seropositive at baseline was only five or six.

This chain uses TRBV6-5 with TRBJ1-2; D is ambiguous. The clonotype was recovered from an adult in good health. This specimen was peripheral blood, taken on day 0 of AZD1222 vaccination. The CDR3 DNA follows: TGTGCCAGTCAAAGAGGCAGCTTCTATGGCTACACCTTC. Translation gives CASQRGSFYGYTF.